This passage covers 8 T cell receptor beta chains from one sample sequenced in a study of blood T cell repertoires in COVID-19. Some clones are missing from TCRdb's copy, which holds only in-frame ones; the method was immunoSEQ multiplex PCR. The sample has about 97,000 clones; approximately 87% are singletons. The sequencing input was peripheral blood. These receptors all come from a human donor in a cohort sampled during active COVID-19.

The V gene is TRBV19, the J gene TRBJ2-4, with 13 bases aligning to TRBD2. The CDR3 has 20 residues. Germline CDR1 is LNHDA and CDR2 is SQIVND (reference sequence). The ends lost 5 bases at V and 0 bases at J; junction bases unmatched: 13. Here the CDR3 reads CASSPHPGLAGSIAKNIQYF. In DNA, the CDR3 is TGTGCCAGTAGTCCCCATCCGGGACTAGCGGGGTCAATAGCCAAAAACATTCAGTACTTC. The whole variable domain, remainder taken from reference TRBV19 and TRBJ2-4, is DGGITQSPKYLFRKEGQNVTLSCEQNLNHDAMYWYRQDPGQGLRLIYYSQIVNDFQKGDIAEGYSVSREKKESFPLTVTSAQKNPTAFYLCASSPHPGLAGSIAKNIQYFGAGTRLSVL.

The chain joins TRBV27 to TRBJ2-7; maybe TRBD1 (5 bases). Per germline, CDR1 MNHEY and CDR2 SMNVEV (reference sequence). This CDR3 has 14 residues. V lost 3 bases to trimming and J lost 6 bases, with 15 bases between them. CDR3 region: CASSFGQGGSEQYF. For the CDR3, the DNA is TGTGCCAGCAGTTTTGGGCAGGGTGGAAGCGAGCAGTACTTC.

The V call is TRBV7-9, the J call TRBJ1-1; D may be TRBD1 (6 bases). CDR3 length: 17 residues. Germline CDR1 is SEHNR and CDR2 is FQNEAQ (reference sequence). V was cut by 5 bases and J by 3 bases, with 22 bases left in between. CDR3 in amino acids: CASSPSLWEGGDTEAFF. CDR3 coding DNA: TGTGCCAGCAGCCCTTCCTTATGGGAAGGGGGGGACACTGAAGCTTTCTTT.

The rearrangement links TRBV7-2 to TRBJ2-3; TRBD2 matches at 11 bases. Germline trimming cut 3 bases from V and 1 base from J; bases unmatched to any gene: 0. Germline V gene lookup returns CDR1 SGHTA and CDR2 FQGNSA. The CDR3 runs 15 residues. This CDR3 reads CASSLTSGGTDTQYF. CDR3 DNA: TGTGCCAGCAGCTTGACTAGCGGGGGCACAGATACGCAGTATTTT.

This clone was picked up one time. The chain links TRBV7-2 to TRBJ2-3; no definite D call. This CDR3 has 14 amino acids. Germline V CDR1 and CDR2: SGHTA, FQGNSA. Trimming cost V 1 base and J 4 bases, with 9 bases left between them. The CDR3 nucleotides read TGTGCCAGCAGCTTAGTCAGTAATTCAGATACGCAGTATTTT. It translates to CASSLVSNSDTQYF. The full variable domain, with the rest looked up from reference TRBV7-2 and TRBJ2-3, is GAGVSQSPSNKVTEKGKDVELRCDPISGHTALYWYRQSLGQGLEFLIYFQGNSAPDKSGLPSDRFSAERTGGSVSTLTIQRTQQEDSAVYLCASSLVSNSDTQYFGPGTRLTVL.

CDR3 nucleotide sequence: TGTGCCAGCAGCCAAGATTTAGGAGGCCTCGGCTATGGCTACACCTTC. Translation: CASSQDLGGLGYGYTF. The chain is built from TRBV4-2 and TRBJ1-2; D unresolved. The CDR3 totals 16 residues. V shed 0 bases and J shed 4 bases, with 15 bases lying between them. Germline assignment: CDR1 LGHNA and CDR2 YNFKEQ.

The CDR3: CASSLTSPLAVSTDTQYF. The CDR3 coding sequence is TGTGCCAGCAGCTTAACCAGCCCACTAGCGGTTAGCACAGATACGCAGTATTTT. The chain uses TRBV7-3 and TRBJ2-3; 8 nucleotides align to TRBD2. The CDR3 consists of 18 residues. Germline V gene lookup returns CDR1 SGHTA and CDR2 FQGTGA. Trimming took 0 bases from V and 0 from J; bases not matched to a gene: 8.

The chain recombines TRBV7-2 with TRBJ2-7; 11 nucleotides match TRBD2. Unmatched junction bases numbered 5, after V lost 6 bases and J lost 1 base. The CDR3 runs to 15 residues. Germline CDR1 SGHTA, CDR2 FQGNSA. The CDR3 loop reads CASRRTSGWSYEQYF. As DNA, the CDR3 is TGTGCCAGCAGACGGACTAGCGGGTGGTCCTACGAGCAGTACTTC.